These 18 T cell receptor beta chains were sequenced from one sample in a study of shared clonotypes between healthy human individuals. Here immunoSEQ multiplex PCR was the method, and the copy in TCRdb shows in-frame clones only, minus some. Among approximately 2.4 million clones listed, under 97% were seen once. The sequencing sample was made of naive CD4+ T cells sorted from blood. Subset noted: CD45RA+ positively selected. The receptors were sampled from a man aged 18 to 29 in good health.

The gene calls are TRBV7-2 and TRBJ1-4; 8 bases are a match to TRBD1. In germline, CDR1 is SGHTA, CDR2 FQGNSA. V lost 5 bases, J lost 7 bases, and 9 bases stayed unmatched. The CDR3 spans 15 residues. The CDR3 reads CASSPGQGKGEKLFF. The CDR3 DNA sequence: TGTGCCAGCAGCCCAGGACAGGGAAAGGGTGAAAAACTGTTTTTT.

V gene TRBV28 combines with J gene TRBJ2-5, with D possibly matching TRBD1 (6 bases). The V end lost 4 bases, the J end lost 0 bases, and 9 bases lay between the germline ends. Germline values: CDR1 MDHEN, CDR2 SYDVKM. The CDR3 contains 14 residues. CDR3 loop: CASSSPGDQETQYF. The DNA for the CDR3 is TGTGCCAGCAGTTCCCCAGGGGACCAAGAGACCCAGTACTTC.

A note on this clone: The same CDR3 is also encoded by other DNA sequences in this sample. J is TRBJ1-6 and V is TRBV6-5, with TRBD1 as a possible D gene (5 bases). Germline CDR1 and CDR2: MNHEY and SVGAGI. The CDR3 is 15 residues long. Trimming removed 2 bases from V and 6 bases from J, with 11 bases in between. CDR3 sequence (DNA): TGTGCCAGCAGTTACAGCCAGGGTACTAATTCACCCCTCCACTTT. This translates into CASSYSQGTNSPLHF.

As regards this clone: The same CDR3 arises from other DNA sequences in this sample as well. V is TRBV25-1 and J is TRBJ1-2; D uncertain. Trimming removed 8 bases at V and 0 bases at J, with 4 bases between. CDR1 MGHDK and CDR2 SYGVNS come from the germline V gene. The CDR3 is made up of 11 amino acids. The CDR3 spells CASSANYGYTF. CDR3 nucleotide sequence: TGTGCCAGCTCAGCTAACTATGGCTACACCTTC.

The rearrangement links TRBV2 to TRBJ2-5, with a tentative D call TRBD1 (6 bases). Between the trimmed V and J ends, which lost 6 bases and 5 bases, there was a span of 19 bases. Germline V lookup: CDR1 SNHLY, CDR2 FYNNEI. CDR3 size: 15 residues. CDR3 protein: CASRENTGIGETQYF. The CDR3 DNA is TGTGCCAGCAGGGAGAATACAGGGATTGGGGAGACCCAGTACTTC.

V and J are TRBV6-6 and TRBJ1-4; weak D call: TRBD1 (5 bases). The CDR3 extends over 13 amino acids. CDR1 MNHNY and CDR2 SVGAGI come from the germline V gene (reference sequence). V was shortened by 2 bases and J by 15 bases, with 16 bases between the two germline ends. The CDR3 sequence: CASSYDGNGAVFF. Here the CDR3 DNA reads TGTGCCAGCAGTTACGACGGAAATGGGGCGGTGTTTTTT.

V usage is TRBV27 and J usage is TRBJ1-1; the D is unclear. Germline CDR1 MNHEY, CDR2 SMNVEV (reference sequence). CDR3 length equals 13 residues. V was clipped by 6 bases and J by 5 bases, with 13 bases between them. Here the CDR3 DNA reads TGTGCCAGCAGCCCTCTGTTTAGAACTGAAGCTTTCTTT. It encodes CASSPLFRTEAFF.

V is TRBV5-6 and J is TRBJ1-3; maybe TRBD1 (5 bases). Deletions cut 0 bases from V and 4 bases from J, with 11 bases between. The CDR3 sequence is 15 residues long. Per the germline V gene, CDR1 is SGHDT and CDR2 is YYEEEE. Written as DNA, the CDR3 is TGTGCCAGCAGCTTGGAAGCAGGGCCGGGAAACACCATATATTTT. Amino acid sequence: CASSLEAGPGNTIYF.

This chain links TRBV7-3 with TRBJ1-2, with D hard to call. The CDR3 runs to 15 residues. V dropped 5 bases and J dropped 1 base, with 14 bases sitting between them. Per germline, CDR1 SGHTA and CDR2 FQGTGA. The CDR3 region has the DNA TGTGCCAGCAGCCGTCGGAGAGTAAGTAACTATGGCTACACCTTC. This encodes CASSRRRVSNYGYTF.

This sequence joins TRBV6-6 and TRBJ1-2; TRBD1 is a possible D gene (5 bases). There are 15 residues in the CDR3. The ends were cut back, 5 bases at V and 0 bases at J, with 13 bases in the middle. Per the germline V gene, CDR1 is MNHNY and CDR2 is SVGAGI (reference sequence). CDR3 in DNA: TGTGCCAGCAGTATAAGGGACGGATCTAACTATGGCTACACCTTC. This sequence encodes CASSIRDGSNYGYTF.

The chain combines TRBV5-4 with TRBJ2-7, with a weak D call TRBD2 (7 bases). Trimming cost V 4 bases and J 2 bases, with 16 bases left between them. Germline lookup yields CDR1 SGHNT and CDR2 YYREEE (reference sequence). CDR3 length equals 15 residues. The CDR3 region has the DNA TGTGCCAGCAGCCTCGGAGGCGGGGGCCCCTACGAGCAGTACTTC. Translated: CASSLGGGGPYEQYF.

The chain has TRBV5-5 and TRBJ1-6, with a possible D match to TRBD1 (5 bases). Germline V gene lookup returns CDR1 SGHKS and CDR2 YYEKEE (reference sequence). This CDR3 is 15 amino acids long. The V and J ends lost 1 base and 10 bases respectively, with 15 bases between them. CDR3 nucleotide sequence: TGTGCCAGCAGCTTGTCCACAGGTAGCAGATCACCCCTCCACTTT. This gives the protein CASSLSTGSRSPLHF.

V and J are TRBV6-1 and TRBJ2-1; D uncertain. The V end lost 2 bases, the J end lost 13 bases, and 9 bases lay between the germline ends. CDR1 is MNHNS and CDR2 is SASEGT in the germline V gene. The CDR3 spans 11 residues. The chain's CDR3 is CASSETFPQFF. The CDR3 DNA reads TGTGCCAGCAGTGAAACGTTCCCTCAGTTCTTC.

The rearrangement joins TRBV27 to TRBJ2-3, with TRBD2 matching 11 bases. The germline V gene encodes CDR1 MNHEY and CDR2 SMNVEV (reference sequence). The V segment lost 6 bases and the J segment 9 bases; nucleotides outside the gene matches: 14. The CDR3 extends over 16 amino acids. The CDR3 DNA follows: TGTGCCAGCAGCCGCCCTAGCGGGGGGTCTTGGGGCACGCAGTATTTT. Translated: CASSRPSGGSWGTQYF.

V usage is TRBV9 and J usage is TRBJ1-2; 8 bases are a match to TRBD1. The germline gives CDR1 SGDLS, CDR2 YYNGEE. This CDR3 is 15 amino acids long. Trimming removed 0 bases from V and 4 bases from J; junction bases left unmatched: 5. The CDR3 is CASSVVSGGLYGYTF. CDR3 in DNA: TGTGCCAGCAGCGTAGTGTCAGGGGGCCTCTATGGCTACACCTTC. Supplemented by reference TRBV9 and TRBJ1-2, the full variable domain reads DSGVTQTPKHLITATGQRVTLRCSPRSGDLSVYWYQQSLDQGLQFLIQYYNGEERAKGNILERFSAQQFPDLHSELNLSSLELGDSALYFCASSVVSGGLYGYTFGSGTRLTVV.

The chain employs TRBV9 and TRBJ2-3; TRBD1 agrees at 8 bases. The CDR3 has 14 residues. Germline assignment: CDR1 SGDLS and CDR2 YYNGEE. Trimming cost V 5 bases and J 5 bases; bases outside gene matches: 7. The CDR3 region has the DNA TGTGCCAGCAGGGGGGGACAGGCGCTAGATACGCAGTATTTT. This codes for CASRGGQALDTQYF.

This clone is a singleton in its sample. The CDR3 nucleotides are TGTGCCAGCAGCTTAGTTGTTGGGTTGCGGGGCACTGAAGCTTTCTTT. Its protein is CASSLVVGLRGTEAFF. The chain links TRBV7-8 to TRBJ1-1; D gene uncertain. V lost 1 base to trimming and J lost 4 bases, with 16 bases between them. Germline V gives CDR1 SGHVS, CDR2 FQNEAQ. CDR3 length equals 16 residues.

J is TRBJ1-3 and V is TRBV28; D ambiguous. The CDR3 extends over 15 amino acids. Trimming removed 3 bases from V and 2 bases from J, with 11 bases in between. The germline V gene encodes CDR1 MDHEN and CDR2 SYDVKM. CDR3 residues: CASSLPVNAGNTIYF. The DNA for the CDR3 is TGTGCCAGCAGTTTGCCTGTAAACGCTGGAAACACCATATATTTT.